These 10 T cell receptor beta chains were all obtained from the same sample, sequenced in a study of T cells in Graves' hyperthyroidism and ophthalmopathy. TCR beta CDR3 regions were amplified from RNA transcripts. When the TCR CDR3 underwent first-round RT-PCR, the HTBI primer set was used. TCRdb re-called the multiplex PCR reads with MiXCR, one entry per CDR3 protein. Among some 300,000 distinct CDR3 sequences listed, approximately 13% were seen once. The sample taken for sequencing was blood. The receptors here all came from a woman in her thirties or forties with Graves' hyperthyroidism.

This clonotype was recorded at least ten times. The V gene is TRBV29-1, the J gene TRBJ1-2; TRBD1 is a possible D gene (5 bases). The CDR3 contains 13 residues. Germline V gene data show CDR1 as SQVTM and CDR2 as ANQGSEA. The V and J ends lost 4 bases and 2 bases respectively, with 11 bases between them. The CDR3 here is CSVGRGENYGYTF. The DNA for the CDR3 is TGCAGCGTTGGTCGGGGGGAAAACTATGGCTACACCTTC. The entire variable domain, with the rest obtained from reference TRBV29-1 and TRBJ1-2, is as follows: SAVISQKPSRDICQRGTSLTIQCQVDSQVTMMFWYRQQPGQSLTLIATANQGSEATYESGFVIDKFPISRPNLTFSTLTVSNMSPEDSSIYLCSVGRGENYGYTFGSGTRLTVV.

This clonotype was seen more than once but under ten times. The J gene is TRBJ2-4, the V gene TRBV25-1, with TRBD2 as a possible D gene (5 bases). There are 14 residues in the CDR3. The germline CDR1 and CDR2 sequences are MGHDK and SYGVNS. V was cut by 4 bases and J by 8 bases, with 15 bases left in between. The CDR3 region is CASSGPGNMDIQYF. The CDR3 DNA reads TGTGCCAGCAGTGGGCCGGGGAACATGGACATTCAGTACTTC.

This clonotype was seen at least ten times. The genes are TRBV28 and TRBJ2-1; 7 bases align to TRBD2. The germline V gene encodes CDR1 MDHEN and CDR2 SYDVKM. CDR3 length: 16 residues. Trimming removed 6 bases from V and 7 bases from J; junction bases left unmatched: 15. The DNA of the CDR3 is TGTGCCAGCAGCATCCCTCAGCGGGGAGCTGGTAATGAGCAGTTCTTC. Encoded protein: CASSIPQRGAGNEQFF.

This clonotype was seen at least ten times. The chain is built from TRBV6-1 and TRBJ1-2; 9 bases are a match to TRBD1. Germline loops: CDR1 MNHNS, CDR2 SASEGT. There are 16 residues in the CDR3. V was clipped by 5 bases and J by 4 bases; unmatched bases: 11. CDR3 nucleotide sequence: TGTGCCAGCAGTTTCCGACCGGGACAGGGCCTCTATGGCTACACCTTC. This translates into CASSFRPGQGLYGYTF.

Remarks on this clonotype: With a much larger clone just one base away, this may be a read error. This chain connects TRBV30 to TRBJ1-5; perhaps TRBD1 as D (6 bases). Germline CDR1 is GTSNPN and CDR2 is SVGIG (reference sequence). CDR3 length: 14 amino acids. The CDR3 spells CAYTPTGLQGPHHF. The CDR3 DNA is TGTGCCTATACACCAACAGGGCTCCAAGGGCCCCATCATTTT.

This clonotype was detected many times. The rearrangement uses TRBV5-1 and TRBJ2-7; possible D gene TRBD2, 6 bases. This CDR3 comprises 16 residues. V was pared by 1 base and J by 0 bases, with 14 bases between. Germline CDR1 and CDR2: SGHRS and YFSETQ. In nucleotides, the CDR3 is TGCGCCAGCAGCTTGAGTAGCGGTCTTAGCTCCTACGAGCAGTACTTC. Amino acids: CASSLSSGLSSYEQYF. Together with reference TRBV5-1 and TRBJ2-7, the CDR3 gives the full variable domain: KAGVTQTPRYLIKTRGQQVTLSCSPISGHRSVSWYQQTPGQGLQFLFEYFSETQRNKGNFPGRFSGRQFSNSRSEMNVSTLELGDSALYLCASSLSSGLSSYEQYFGPGTRLTVT.

In its sample, this clonotype was seen many times. The DNA for the CDR3 is TGTGCCAGCAGTTACACACAGGGAGGCACTGAAGCTTTCTTT. It specifies CASSYTQGGTEAFF. This chain uses TRBV6-6 with TRBJ1-1; the D gene is possibly TRBD1 (6 bases). Germline CDR1 MNHNY, CDR2 SVGAGI (reference sequence). The CDR3 covers 14 residues. Trimming removed 2 bases from V and 4 bases from J, with 11 bases in between.

In this sample, this clonotype turned up many times. The chain has TRBV28 and TRBJ1-5; D is undetermined. Trimming took off 1 base at V and 3 bases at J, with 10 bases between the two ends. CDR1 is MDHEN and CDR2 is SYDVKM in the germline V gene. This CDR3 is built from 15 residues. The CDR3 region has the DNA TGTGCCAGCAGTTTATCAGGTGGGATCAATCAGCCCCAGCATTTT. This translates into CASSLSGGINQPQHF.

Many counts were recorded for this clonotype. The rearrangement joins TRBV20-1 to TRBJ1-2; D remains unclear. Trimming removed 6 bases at V and 4 bases at J, with 15 bases between. Germline V gives CDR1 DFQATT, CDR2 SNEGSKA (reference sequence). This CDR3 contains 13 residues. The CDR3 here is CSARAAAPYGYTF. Here the CDR3 DNA reads TGCAGTGCCCGGGCGGCAGCTCCCTATGGCTACACCTTC.

The chain combines TRBV27 with TRBJ1-5; possible D gene TRBD1, 5 bases. V gave up 0 bases and J gave up 3 bases, with 9 bases separating them. There are 15 residues in the CDR3. CDR1 and CDR2 (germline): MNHEY, SMNVEV (reference sequence). The CDR3 reads CASSLSRQTNQPQHF. In nucleotides, the CDR3 is TGTGCCAGCAGTTTATCCAGACAGACCAATCAGCCCCAGCATTTT.